These T cell receptor beta chains were read from a single sample in a study of Graves' ophthalmopathy and Graves' hyperthyroidism. TCRdb re-called the multiplex PCR reads through MiXCR, storing one row per CDR3 protein. The sample shows a few hundred thousand distinct CDR3 sequences, approximately 16% of them seen only once. Sequencing used peripheral blood. These receptors all come from a woman under 30 with Graves' ophthalmopathy. The CDR3 runs from the conserved cysteine through the conserved F or W. D genes are given only for firm matches. Size is omitted from some rows. Given values are once, few, many or a class for expanded clones.

TRBJ1-1,many,.,11,TRBV3-1,TGTGCCAGCAGCCAAAACGCTGAAGCTTTCTTT,CASSQNAEAFF
TRBJ2-7,many,.,14,TRBV12-3/TRBV12-4,TGTGCCAGCAGCCTCCAAGTCAATTACTACGAGCAGTACTTC,CASSLQVNYYEQYF
TRBJ1-1,few,.,15,TRBV13,TGTGCCAGCAGCTTATGGGGGGGGAGGAACACTGAAGCTTTCTTT,CASSLWGGRNTEAFF
TRBJ2-2,.,TRBD1,16,TRBV12-3/TRBV12-4,TGTGCCAGCAGTTTACCCCCGGGACAGATGGCCGGGGAGCTGTTTTTT,CASSLPPGQMAGELFF
TRBJ2-2,many,TRBD2,17,TRBV6-6,TGTGCCAGCAGTTACGGACTAGCGGGTGCGTTAACCGGGGAGCTGTTTTTT,CASSYGLAGALTGELFF
TRBJ2-7,.,TRBD1,14,TRBV5-1,TGCGCCAGCAGAATTTCCGACAGGGCCATCGAGCAGTACTTC,CASRISDRAIEQYF
TRBJ1-1,many,TRBD1,11,TRBV29-1,TGCAGCGCCGGGGGGACAGGGCAAGCTTTCTTT,CSAGGTGQAFF
TRBJ1-5,.,TRBD1,15,TRBV5-1,TGCGCCAGCAGCTTGGATACAGGGGGATATCAGCCCCAGCATTTT,CASSLDTGGYQPQHF
TRBJ2-7,many,.,17,TRBV28,TGTGCCAGCAGTTTCCCCGGGAGGAGGGAGGGGGCCTACGAGCAGTACTTC,CASSFPGRREGAYEQYF
TRBJ1-6,many,TRBD1,16,TRBV10-2,TGCGCCTGCAGTGAGTCTGGACAGGGAAGGGGTTCACCCCTCCACTTT,CACSESGQGRGSPLHF
TRBJ2-7,.,TRBD2,14,TRBV6-1,TGTGCCAGCAGCGGGGGGAGGACAACCTACGAGCAGTACTTC,CASSGGRTTYEQYF
TRBJ1-2,many,.,13,TRBV2,TGTGCCAGCAGTGAAGATGCAGGGAGAGGCTACACCTTC,CASSEDAGRGYTF
TRBJ1-3,.,TRBD1,17,TRBV27,TGTGCCAGCAGTTTAAGTGGACAGGGGTTCTCTGGAAACACCATATATTTT,CASSLSGQGFSGNTIYF
TRBJ1-6,many,TRBD1,15,TRBV4-3,TGCGCCAGCAGCCAAGGAGGGGGCCTGAGTTCACCCCTCCACTTT,CASSQGGGLSSPLHF
TRBJ1-1,many,.,14,TRBV6-2/TRBV6-3,TGTGCCAGCAGTTACTTTGACTTGAACACTGAAGCTTTCTTT,CASSYFDLNTEAFF
TRBJ1-5,many,.,14,TRBV12-3/TRBV12-4,TGTGCCAGCAGAACGGGCCGTGCTAATCAGCCCCAGCATTTT,CASRTGRANQPQHF
TRBJ1-1,many,.,13,TRBV7-9,TGTGCCAGCAACCCAACAGGGTGGACTGAAGCTTTCTTT,CASNPTGWTEAFF
TRBJ2-2,many,TRBD1,16,TRBV11-2,TGTGCCAGCAGCTTACGGACAGGGGGCATTGGCGGGGAGCTGTTTTTT,CASSLRTGGIGGELFF
TRBJ2-2,many,TRBD1,15,TRBV10-3,TGTGCCATCAGTGGGCCCCCCGACAGGGCCGGGGAGCTGTTTTTT,CAISGPPDRAGELFF
TRBJ2-7,many,.,13,TRBV7-3,TGTGCCAGCAGCTTAATGGACAACCACGAGCAGTACTTC,CASSLMDNHEQYF
TRBJ2-7,many,.,14,TRBV28,TGTGCCAGCAAACCCGACGGCTCCACCTACGAGCAGTACTTC,CASKPDGSTYEQYF
TRBJ1-2,many,.,14,TRBV5-1,TGCGCCAGCAGCTCCTACGGCATCAACTATGGCTACACCTTC,CASSSYGINYGYTF
TRBJ2-2,many,TRBD1,15,TRBV6-1,TGTGCCAGCAGCCGGTCAGGGGGAAGCACCGGGGAGCTGTTTTTT,CASSRSGGSTGELFF
TRBJ2-7,many,.,13,TRBV28,TGTGCCAGCAGGGGCTCTACAGGGTTCGAGCAGTACTTC,CASRGSTGFEQYF
TRBJ2-6,many,.,14,TRBV6-1,TGTGCCACTGCGTGGAGCTCTGGGGCCAACGTCCTGACTTTC,CATAWSSGANVLTF
TRBJ1-1,many,.,13,TRBV6-2/TRBV6-3,TGTGCCACCTCCAGGGGTCCGAACACTGAAGCTTTCTTT,CATSRGPNTEAFF
TRBJ1-6,.,TRBD1,15,TRBV12-3/TRBV12-4,TGTGCCAGCAGTCCCACGGGACAGATGAATTCACCCCTCCACTTT,CASSPTGQMNSPLHF
TRBJ1-5,few,.,16,TRBV6-2/TRBV6-3,TGTGCCAGCAGTTACAAAACAGGACTGCTCAATCAGCCCCAGCATTTT,CASSYKTGLLNQPQHF
TRBJ2-7,.,TRBD2,14,TRBV6-1,TGTGCCAGCAATCTAGCGGGAGGGACTTACGAGCAGTACTTC,CASNLAGGTYEQYF
TRBJ1-6,many,.,13,TRBV27,TGTGCCAGCACCCAGGGATATAATTCACCCCTCCACTTT,CASTQGYNSPLHF
TRBJ2-2,few,TRBD1,17,TRBV18,TGTGCCAGCTCACCGACGTTGGAGAGGGGGCACACCGGGGAGCTGTTTTTT,CASSPTLERGHTGELFF
TRBJ2-5,.,TRBD1,15,TRBV28,TGTGCCAGCGATCCGGGGACAGTGAACCAAGAGACCCAGTACTTC,CASDPGTVNQETQYF
TRBJ2-7,many,.,13,TRBV20-1,TGCAGTGCCCCGACTTGGGGGCCCTACGAGCAGTACTTC,CSAPTWGPYEQYF
TRBJ1-5,many,.,13,TRBV6-1,TGTGCCAGCAGTGGGACACTCAATCAGCCCCAGCATTTT,CASSGTLNQPQHF
TRBJ2-5,.,.,14,TRBV7-2,TGTGCCAGCAGCGACCGGGCCTCCCGCGAGACCCAGTACTTC,CASSDRASRETQYF
TRBJ2-2,.,.,17,TRBV18,TGTGCCAGCTCACCACGGTTCCCGTTCGCGAACACCGGGGAGCTGTTTTTT,CASSPRFPFANTGELFF
TRBJ2-5,many,.,19,TRBV6-2/TRBV6-3,TGTGCCAGCAGTTACCGGGTTTCCCGGGCCGGGGCAGGCGGTGAGACCCAGTACTTC,CASSYRVSRAGAGGETQYF
TRBJ1-2,.,.,13,TRBV6-2/TRBV6-3,TGTGCCAGCACCGACGGGGAGGGGAATGGCTACACCTTC,CASTDGEGNGYTF
TRBJ2-7,many,TRBD1,14,TRBV12-3/TRBV12-4,TGTGCCAGCAGTTTCGGGACAGTCATGTACGAGCAGTACTTC,CASSFGTVMYEQYF
TRBJ1-2,many,.,16,TRBV6-1,TGTGCCAGCAGTGAAATGTTGGACACGTTAAACTATGGCTACACCTTC,CASSEMLDTLNYGYTF
TRBJ2-7,many,.,12,TRBV6-2/TRBV6-3,TGTGCCAGCAGTTCCTACCTCCGCGAGCAGTACTTC,CASSSYLREQYF
TRBJ2-5,.,.,11,TRBV6-1,TGTGCCAGCCATAGGGGACCTACGGAGTACTTC,CASHRGPTEYF
TRBJ2-7,many,.,13,TRBV18,TGTGCCAGCTCACCTCTGGGGTTCTACGAGCAGTACTTC,CASSPLGFYEQYF
TRBJ2-4,many,TRBD1,15,TRBV5-1,TGCGCCAGCAGCTTGGATCTCGGACAGGGGAACATTCAGTACTTC,CASSLDLGQGNIQYF
TRBJ2-5,many,TRBD2,14,TRBV7-2,TGTGCCAGCAGCTTAAGCGGGGGGCCTGAGACCCAGTACTTC,CASSLSGGPETQYF